This is a list of T cell receptor beta chains from one sample in a study of regulatory T cells in long-lasting Graves disease. Each CDR3 protein gets one entry after TCRdb re-called the multiplex PCR reads with MiXCR. The sample records approximately 300,000 distinct CDR3 sequences, about 20% being singletons. The sequenced sample was peripheral blood mononuclear cells (PBMCs), obtained at new diagnosis, from a patient treated with antithyroid drugs. All receptors derive from a female donor with Graves disease. Both conserved end residues are part of each CDR3. A D gene is named only where the DNA matches it firmly. The listing skips clone size in some rows; elsewhere it reads once, few, many or a size class.

clone_size j_call d_call v_call cdr3_nt cdr3_aa
many TRBJ2-1 TRBD2 TRBV9 TGTGCCAGCAGCGTAGAGCTAGCGGGAGGCCCAGAGCAGTTCTTC CASSVELAGGPEQFF
many TRBJ2-1 TRBD2 TRBV2 TGTGCCAGCCAGGAACTAGCGGGAGGCTACAATGAGCAGTTCTTC CASQELAGGYNEQFF
many TRBJ2-5 TRBD2 TRBV20-1 TGCAGTGCTAGAGATCACCTAGCGGGAGTGTCCCAGTACTTC CSARDHLAGVSQYF
many TRBJ2-3 . TRBV24-1 TGTGCCACCAGTGAGGCTAGCGGCACAGATACGCAGTATTTT CATSEASGTDTQYF
. TRBJ1-3 . TRBV7-9 TGTGCCAGCAGCTTATTGGTCCAGCCCGATAAATTT CASSLLVQPDKF
many TRBJ2-3 TRBD2 TRBV7-2 TGTGCCAGCAGCCCATTCGCTAGCGGGAGGGCCTCAGATACGCAGTATTTT CASSPFASGRASDTQYF
. TRBJ1-3 . TRBV2 TGTGCCAGCAGCGCCTTGGCTGGAAACACCATATATTTT CASSALAGNTIYF
many TRBJ2-1 . TRBV7-9 TGTGCCAGCAGCTTAGTAGGTGATCCAACCTACAATGAGCAGTTCTTC CASSLVGDPTYNEQFF
. TRBJ2-1 . TRBV18 TGTGCCAGCTCACCCCGGATCCCAGGCCGGACCGGCGGCTACAATGAGCAGTTCTTC CASSPRIPGRTGGYNEQFF
few TRBJ2-1 . TRBV4-1 TGCGCCAGCAGCTACCGGACTAACAATGAGCAGTTCTTC CASSYRTNNEQFF
many TRBJ1-1 . TRBV6-1 TGTGCCAGCAGTGAAGCGGGACACACTGAAGCTTTCTTT CASSEAGHTEAFF
. TRBJ2-7 . TRBV19 TGTGCCAGTAGCAACCAGGGAGATGGACTTGACGAGCAGTACTTC CASSNQGDGLDEQYF
many TRBJ1-4 TRBD1 TRBV27 TGTGCCAGCAGCCTTACGACAGGGTCGGGGGAAAAACTGTTTTTT CASSLTTGSGEKLFF
few TRBJ2-1 . TRBV6-2/TRBV6-3 TGTGCCAGCAGTTACTCCCCCGAGAATGAGCAGTTCTTC CASSYSPENEQFF
many TRBJ1-5 TRBD1 TRBV6-2/TRBV6-3 TGTGCCAGCAGTTACCGGGCACAGGGGCATCAGCCCCAGCATTTT CASSYRAQGHQPQHF
few TRBJ2-2 . TRBV9 TGTGCCAGCAGCCCCCCCTGGGGGACCGGGGAGCTGTTTTTT CASSPPWGTGELFF
few TRBJ2-1 TRBD1 TRBV28 TGTGCCAGCAGTCTACCTTTACCGGGACAGGGGTCCGTGGGTGAGCAGTTCTTC CASSLPLPGQGSVGEQFF
few TRBJ2-5 TRBD2 TRBV19 TGTGCCAGTAGAGTAGCGGGTACGGAGACCCAGTACTTC CASRVAGTETQYF
few TRBJ1-3 . TRBV5-1 TGCGCCAGCAGCTTGGCCCCGGCCAACACCATATATTTT CASSLAPANTIYF
many TRBJ2-5 TRBD2 TRBV5-1 TGCGCCAGCAGCCCGGGACTAGCGGGAGGGCTGGGTGAGACCCAGTACTTC CASSPGLAGGLGETQYF
. TRBJ2-2 . TRBV11-2 TGTGCCAGCAGCTTAATGAGGGCGACCGGGGAGCTGTTTTTT CASSLMRATGELFF
. TRBJ2-5 . TRBV20-1 TGCAGTGCTAGGAAGACCCAGCCCGAGACCCAGTACTTC CSARKTQPETQYF
many TRBJ2-3 . TRBV11-2 TGTGCCAGCAGCCTTTATAGGCGAATTCGGGACTTCCCGGCAGATACGCAGTATTTT CASSLYRRIRDFPADTQYF
many TRBJ1-6 . TRBV28 TGTGCCAGCAGTTTTGACGTAAATTCACCCCTCCACTTT CASSFDVNSPLHF
many TRBJ2-7 . TRBV19 TGTGCCAGTAGTATACAAACCCGGACAGATCCCTACGAGCAGTACTTC CASSIQTRTDPYEQYF
many TRBJ2-7 . TRBV28 TGTGCCAGCAGCCCCGGCCGGGGAGAGGTCCCAAGGGAGCAGTACTTC CASSPGRGEVPREQYF
many TRBJ2-1 . TRBV10-1 TGCGCCAGCAGTCGGGGGACCGAGCAGTTCTTC CASSRGTEQFF
. TRBJ1-1 TRBD1 TRBV27 TGTGCCAGCAGTCCCCCGGGACAGGGGGCAAAAGCTTTCTTT CASSPPGQGAKAFF
few TRBJ2-7 TRBD2 TRBV7-9 TGCGCCAGCAGCCAAGGACTAGGCCGAAGCTCCTACGAGCAGTACTTC CASSQGLGRSSYEQYF
many TRBJ2-3 TRBD2 TRBV9 TGTGCCAGCAGCGTAAGGGCGGGAGTCGCCTCTAGCACAGATACGCAGTATTTT CASSVRAGVASSTDTQYF
many TRBJ2-6 . TRBV6-5 TGTGCCAGCAGTTCGGCACACTACTCTGGGGCCAACGTCCTGACTTTC CASSSAHYSGANVLTF
few TRBJ2-1 . TRBV30 TGTGCCTGGAGTCGAGGGAATGAGCAGTTCTTC CAWSRGNEQFF
many TRBJ2-3 . TRBV24-1 TGTGCCACCAGTGATTTGATCGCAGGGAAGCCCGCCACCACAGATACGCAGTATTTT CATSDLIAGKPATTDTQYF
many TRBJ2-7 TRBD1 TRBV28 TGTGCCAGCAACTCATTAGCAGGACAGGGGTACCACGAGCAGTACTTC CASNSLAGQGYHEQYF
many TRBJ2-1 TRBD2 TRBV20-1 TGCAGTGCTAGCGGGAGGACTTACAATGAGCAGTTCTTC CSASGRTYNEQFF
few TRBJ2-5 TRBD1 TRBV6-1 TGTGCCAGCAGTGCAAATACAGGGGGATACGAGACCCAGTACTTC CASSANTGGYETQYF
many TRBJ2-2 . TRBV20-1 TGCAGTGCTCAACCGCCAGACGGGAACACCGGGGAGCTGTTTTTT CSAQPPDGNTGELFF
. TRBJ2-1 TRBD2 TRBV27 TGTGCCAGCAGCGAAAGCGGACTAGCGGGTTACAATGAGCAGTTCTTC CASSESGLAGYNEQFF
many TRBJ2-2 TRBD2 TRBV24-1 TGTGCCACCAGTGATCACCGGGGACTAGCAGCCGGGGAGCTGTTTTTT CATSDHRGLAAGELFF
many TRBJ2-7 TRBD1 TRBV7-9 TGTGCCAGCAGCTGGGGACAGGGGGGCTACGAGCAGTACTTC CASSWGQGGYEQYF
. TRBJ2-5 TRBD1 TRBV6-2/TRBV6-3 TGTGCCAGCAGTTACTCGAGTAGGAGAGCCAGGGGGACGGAGACCCAGTACTTC CASSYSSRRARGTETQYF